The entry that follows covers one TCR beta chain sequence. Antigen unknown. The data are from a study of shared clonotypes between healthy human individuals. Across the study: Donor ages ranged 18 to 49 years: a couple of women, a few men. General study results and limits: Rarefaction showed that sequencing of sorted subsets was incomplete (despite large depth).

Germline CDR1 is SGHRS and CDR2 is YFSETQ. The CDR3 runs 14 residues. Trimming cost V 2 bases and J 5 bases, with 12 bases left between them. Assay execution proceeded at the deep level. Splitting of each subset's genomic DNA was done evenly across several immunoSEQ plates. The data were produced by immunoSEQ multiplex PCR, yet TCRdb's version contains in-frame clones alone and is incomplete. The sample has some 1,400,000 clones, around 97% seen once. The sequence came from a man younger than 45 in good health. This chain uses TRBV5-1 with TRBJ2-3, with D hard to call. The sample was naive CD4+ T cells sorted from blood. Subset: CD45RA+ positively selected. The CDR3 region is CASSLDQGGDTQYF. The CDR3 bases are TGCGCCAGCAGCTTAGACCAAGGTGGAGATACGCAGTATTTT.